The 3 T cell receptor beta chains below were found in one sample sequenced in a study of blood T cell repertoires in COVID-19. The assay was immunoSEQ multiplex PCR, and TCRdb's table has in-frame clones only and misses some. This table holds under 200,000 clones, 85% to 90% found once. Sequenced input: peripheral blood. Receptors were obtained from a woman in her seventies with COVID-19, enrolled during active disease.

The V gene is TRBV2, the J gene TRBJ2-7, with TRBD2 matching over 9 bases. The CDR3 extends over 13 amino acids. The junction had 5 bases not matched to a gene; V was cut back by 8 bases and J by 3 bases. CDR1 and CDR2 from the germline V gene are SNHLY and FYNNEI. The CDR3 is CASFASGVYEQYF. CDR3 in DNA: TGTGCCAGCTTTGCTAGCGGGGTCTACGAGCAGTACTTC.

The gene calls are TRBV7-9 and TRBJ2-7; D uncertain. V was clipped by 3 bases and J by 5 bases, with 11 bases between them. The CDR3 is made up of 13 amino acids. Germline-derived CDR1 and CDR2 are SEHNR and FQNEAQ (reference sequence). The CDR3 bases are TGTGCCAGCAGCTTTTATGGCGACAACGAGCAGTACTTC. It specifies CASSFYGDNEQYF.

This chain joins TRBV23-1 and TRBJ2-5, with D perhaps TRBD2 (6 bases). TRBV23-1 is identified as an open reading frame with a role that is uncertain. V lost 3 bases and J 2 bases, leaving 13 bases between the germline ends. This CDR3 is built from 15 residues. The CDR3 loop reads CASSHVGGAQETQYF. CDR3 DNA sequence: TGCGCCAGCAGTCACGTGGGGGGTGCTCAAGAGACCCAGTACTTC.